This TCR beta chain was sequenced for a study of blood T cell repertoires in COVID-19. In the study overall: The origin of the acute and convalescent COVID-19 samples was the United States, Italy and Spain. PBMCs, B-cell-depleted T cells, or T cells were the source of the cDNA or gDNA that made up the material.

This clone was seen a few times. Authors' analysis steps: Amplification of reference gene primers provided the estimated nucleated cell counts. Profiled with immunoSEQ multiplex PCR; TCRdb holds only in-frame clones, not every one. The V and J calls and the clone size are those of that table, but D and trimming were determined from the DNA. The sample carries around 63,000 clones, 80% recorded once. The V and J ends lost 2 bases and 5 bases, in that order; junction bases with no gene match: 6. Germline lookup yields CDR1 ENHRY and CDR2 SYGVKD. The CDR3 totals 15 residues. Sequencing was done on a sample of peripheral blood. This sequence joins TRBV10-3 and TRBJ1-5; 7 nucleotides line up with TRBD1. The clonotype comes from a man aged 55-75 years with acute or convalescent COVID-19. In DNA, the CDR3 is TGTGCCATCAGTGAGGACAGGGCTGGGTATCAGCCCCAGCATTTT. It codes for CAISEDRAGYQPQHF.